Ten or more counts support the clone carrying this TCR beta chain. The antigen remains unidentified. V was pared by 3 bases and J by 0 bases, with 11 bases between. The germline V gene encodes CDR1 SEHNR and CDR2 FQNEAQ (reference sequence). The CDR3 runs to 15 residues. TCRdb re-analysed the reads in MiXCR, keeping a single row per CDR3 protein. The sample includes around 71,000 distinct CDR3 sequences, approximately 22% of them seen just once. This record belongs to a study of T cell repertoires in cytomegalovirus infection. The clonotype comes from a human donor in good health (CMV status not recorded). Some clones in this sample may be carry-over from other donors' samples. J is TRBJ2-5 and V is TRBV7-9; D tentatively fits TRBD1 or TRBD2 (5 bases each). This sample comprised CD8+ T cells from cultured PBMCs, obtained from culture after CMV antigen stimulation. For the CDR3, the DNA is TGTGCCAGCAGCTTCGTGGGGGACCACCAAGAGACCCAGTACTTC. This encodes CASSFVGDHQETQYF.